Listed below are T cell receptor beta chains from one sample, sequenced in a study of blood T cell repertoires in COVID-19. Clones were sequenced by immunoSEQ multiplex PCR, and TCRdb holds only the in-frame ones, with some missing. The sample shows 40,000 to 45,000 clones, approximately 70% of them seen only once. The sequenced material came from peripheral blood. Receptor source: an older man with acute or convalescent COVID-19. Both conserved end residues are trimmed from each CDR3. A D gene is named only where the DNA matches it firmly. Size values are once, few and many counts, or a class for expanded clones, and some rows have none.

TRBV4-3,-,TRBD1,ASSQPDRGEAF
TRBV7-9,few,-,ASSLSRNNEQF
TRBV7-8,-,TRBD1,ASSLRDRGNEQY
TRBV9,-,TRBD1,ASSARWDRGTGELF
TRBV4-1,-,-,ASSQDGGMNTEAF
TRBV6-1,-,TRBD1,ASSEPTGRSQPQH
TRBV27,-,-,ASSFLRGGNTEAF
TRBV6-5,-,-,ASKEQVPSNQPQH
TRBV5-4,-,TRBD1,ASSLGGTGVYGYT
TRBV6-5,-,TRBD1,ASSFGTANGELF
TRBV7-2,-,-,ASSLSQASGGYT
TRBV25-1,-,TRBD1,ASKGQGNYGYT
TRBV6-5,-,TRBD1,ASSHRGFNQPQH
TRBV28,-,-,ASSTSGAKPQH
TRBV29-1,-,TRBD1,SVDTGEGNTIY
TRBV6-5,once,TRBD1,ASRTGDGYT
TRBV6-5,few,TRBD1,ASRSQGYEQY
TRBV9,-,-,ASSVDGYEQY
TRBV3-1/TRBV3-2,-,TRBD2,ASSPSGGTYNEQF
TRBV9,-,-,ASSVQSANEQF
TRBV7-9,few,TRBD1,ASSLGQAGEKLF
TRBV6-2/TRBV6-3,once,-,ASSLTENEKLF
TRBV6-5,-,-,ASSYSRGYEQY
TRBV5-1,-,-,ASSLRVATDTQY
TRBV4-3,-,TRBD1,ASSQVFGTGSDYGYT
TRBV19,-,TRBD2,ASSIEGGTYGSGANVLT
TRBV7-9,-,TRBD1,ASSPLGTGLEKLF
TRBV7-7,-,-,ARPPRTHYNEQF
TRBV27,-,TRBD2,ASSPSGTNTGELF
TRBV30,-,-,AWSPDSFSGNTIY
TRBV5-8,-,-,ASSFGQGRRLGELF
TRBV29-1,-,-,SVAPVRGNEQF
TRBV7-2,-,-,ASSLDGPYEQY
TRBV5-1,few,-,ASNLIAGAGTGELF
TRBV3-1/TRBV3-2,-,TRBD1,ASSQGTGSTEAF
TRBV9,-,TRBD2,ASSVGGLAGVPF
TRBV27,-,-,ASRLLRGYTDTQY
TRBV30,-,-,AWSVGGDGNTIY
TRBV27,-,-,ASSLSRFSVRDQTQNIQY